This TCR beta chain was recorded in a study of blood T cell repertoires in COVID-19. This CDR3 spans 14 amino acids. Germline loops: CDR1 SNHLY, CDR2 FYNNEI. With V trimmed by 6 bases and J by 0 bases, 4 bases remained unmatched. Authors' data handling: Cell counts per sample came from amplifying reference gene primers. Data came from immunoSEQ multiplex PCR; TCRdb stores just in-frame clones and leaves some out. V, J and clone size are those of that table, while D and trimming were read from the DNA. Of some 350,000 clones in the sample, more than 75% were seen once. Living in 24 US areas, the participants were between roughly 18 and 90 years of age.

Sample: PBMCs or T cells enriched from blood (not recorded which). The TCR originated in a woman aged 25 to 39 who had recovered from COVID-19. The chain carries TRBV2 and TRBJ1-1; 7 bases agree with TRBD1. The CDR3 DNA sequence: TGTGCCAGCAGCCCCGGGACAGTGAACACTGAAGCTTTCTTT. This codes for CASSPGTVNTEAFF.